This TCR beta chain emerged from a study of blood T cells in healthy people across ages. The CDR3 consists of 15 residues. Per the germline V gene, CDR1 is DFQATT and CDR2 is SNEGSKA (reference sequence). The authors ran a second PCR of about 6 to 11 cycles using a sample-barcoded 5' primer and a J-beta primer mix. Each CDR3 protein is one row after TCRdb ran MiXCR on the 5' RACE reads. This table has more than 900,000 distinct CDR3 sequences, roughly 24% appearing once. This clonotype was picked up a small number of times. This sample was shared with a second study, whose subject was T cells of mothers and their children. As that study records: Barcodes and 2-4 random nucleotides were added by M1S in the second PCR.

The J gene is TRBJ2-5, the V gene TRBV20-1; perhaps TRBD2 as D (6 bases). With the DNA end fitting TRBJ2-7 better, the J assignment may be wrong. What was sequenced was blood. This clonotype was sampled from a girl aged 2 to 9 in good health. CDR3 loop: CSALSGGIGGYEQYF. For the CDR3, the DNA is TGCAGTGCTCTCTCCGGCGGGATCGGGGGCTACGAGCAGTACTTC.